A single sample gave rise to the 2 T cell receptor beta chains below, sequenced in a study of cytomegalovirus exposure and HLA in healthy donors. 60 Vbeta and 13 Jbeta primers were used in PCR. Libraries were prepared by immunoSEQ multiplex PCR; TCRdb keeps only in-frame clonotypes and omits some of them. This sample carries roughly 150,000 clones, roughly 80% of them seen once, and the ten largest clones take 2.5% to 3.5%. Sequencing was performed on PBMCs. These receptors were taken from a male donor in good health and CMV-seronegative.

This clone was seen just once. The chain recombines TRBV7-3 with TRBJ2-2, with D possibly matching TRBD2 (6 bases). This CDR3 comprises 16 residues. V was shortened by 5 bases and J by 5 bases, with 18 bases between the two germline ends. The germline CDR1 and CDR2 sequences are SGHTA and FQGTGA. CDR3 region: CASSPAGRERTGELFF. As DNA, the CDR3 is TGTGCCAGCAGCCCGGCTGGGCGGGAACGGACCGGGGAGCTGTTTTTT.

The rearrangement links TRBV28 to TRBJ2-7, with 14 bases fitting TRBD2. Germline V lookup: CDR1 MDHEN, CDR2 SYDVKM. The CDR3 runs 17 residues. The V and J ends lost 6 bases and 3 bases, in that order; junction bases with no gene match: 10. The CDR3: CASRRTSGGFRGYEQYF. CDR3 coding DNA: TGTGCCAGCAGAAGGACTAGCGGGGGGTTTCGTGGCTACGAGCAGTACTTC.